The 21 T cell receptor beta chains below all came from one sample that was sequenced in a study of blood T cell repertoires in COVID-19. The method was immunoSEQ multiplex PCR; TCRdb's version includes in-frame clones alone and lacks a portion of them. The table has some 72,000 clones, 65% to 85% seen once. Sample: peripheral blood. All receptors derive from a man aged 45 to 65 with COVID-19, enrolled during active disease.

The rearrangement links TRBV30 to TRBJ1-1; possible D gene TRBD1, 6 bases. Germline CDR1 and CDR2: GTSNPN and SVGIG (reference sequence). V was shortened by 2 bases and J by 3 bases, with 10 bases between the two germline ends. The CDR3 is made up of 13 amino acids. DNA of the CDR3: TGTGCCTGGAGTAGGACAGCGTACACTGAAGCTTTCTTT. Protein product: CAWSRTAYTEAFF. The full variable domain, with the rest looked up from reference TRBV30 and TRBJ1-1, is SQTIHQWPATLVQPVGSPLSLECTVEGTSNPNLYWYRQAAGRGLQLLFYSVGIGQISSEVPQNLSASRPQDRQFILSSKKLLLSDSGFYLCAWSRTAYTEAFFGQGTRLTVV.

The gene calls are TRBV27 and TRBJ2-1, with TRBD2 matching over 11 bases. Germline-derived CDR1 and CDR2 are MNHEY and SMNVEV (reference sequence). The V segment lost 6 bases and the J segment 5 bases; nucleotides outside the gene matches: 6. This CDR3 is built from 15 residues. The DNA of the CDR3 is TGTGCCAGCAGACCACTAGCGGGAGTAAACAATGAGCAGTTCTTC. It specifies CASRPLAGVNNEQFF.

The chain has TRBV6-5 and TRBJ1-1; D is possibly TRBD1 (5 bases). Trimming removed 2 bases from V and 4 bases from J, with 11 bases in between. The CDR3 loop spans 14 amino acids. The germline CDR1 and CDR2 sequences are MNHEY and SVGAGI. The CDR3 bases are TGTGCCAGCAGTTACGGCGGGGGGTTCACTGAAGCTTTCTTT. Translated, it gives CASSYGGGFTEAFF.

The chain is built from TRBV11-2 and TRBJ2-3; D gene unclear. Looked up from germline, CDR1 is SGHAT and CDR2 is FQNNGV. Trimming shortened V by 5 bases and J by 1 base, and 10 bases separated the two germline ends. The CDR3 runs to 14 residues. This CDR3 reads CASSRPGGTDTQYF. CDR3 nucleotides: TGTGCCAGCAGCCGACCCGGAGGCACAGATACGCAGTATTTT.

The CDR3 spells CASTGGYGYTF. The CDR3 DNA is TGTGCCAGCACGGGGGGGTATGGCTACACCTTC. This chain uses TRBV6-5 with TRBJ1-2; weak D call: TRBD1 (5 bases). The germline V gene has CDR1 MNHEY and CDR2 SVGAGI. The CDR3 consists of 11 residues. The ends were cut back, 7 bases at V and 5 bases at J, with 8 bases in the middle.

This chain links TRBV7-8 with TRBJ1-1; D perhaps matches TRBD1 (5 bases). Trimming took off 4 bases at V and 1 base at J, with 10 bases between the two ends. CDR3 length equals 14 residues. Germline loops: CDR1 SGHVS, CDR2 FQNEAQ. In nucleotides, the CDR3 is TGTGCCAGCAGCTGGGGGGGATCGAACACTGAAGCTTTCTTT. Protein sequence: CASSWGGSNTEAFF.

V is TRBV29-1 and J is TRBJ2-3, with D perhaps matching TRBD2 (6 bases). CDR3 size: 13 residues. Germline assignment: CDR1 SQVTM and CDR2 ANQGSEA. Deletions cut 4 bases from V and 3 bases from J, with 11 bases between. The CDR3 DNA follows: TGCAGCGTTGTCTCTGCGGGGACAGATACGCAGTATTTT. Translation: CSVVSAGTDTQYF.

V gene TRBV5-1 combines with J gene TRBJ2-7, with unresolved D. The CDR3 has 14 residues. With 1 base removed from V and 4 bases from J, the gap between germline ends came to 12 bases. The V gene's germline CDR1 is SGHRS and CDR2 YFSETQ. CDR3 protein: CASSLTQRGYEQYF. CDR3 in DNA: TGCGCCAGCAGCTTGACGCAACGCGGTTACGAGCAGTACTTC.

In DNA form, the CDR3 reads TGTGCCAGCACATCCAGGAACACCGGGGAGCTGTTTTTT. Residues: CASTSRNTGELFF. This chain joins TRBV6-5 and TRBJ2-2; D not certain. V was trimmed by 7 bases and J by 1 base, leaving 7 bases between them. This CDR3 spans 13 amino acids. The germline gives CDR1 MNHEY, CDR2 SVGAGI.

This clone was counted only a few times. The chain carries TRBV4-3 and TRBJ2-3; 11 bases align to TRBD2. V was clipped by 4 bases and J by 3 bases; unmatched bases: 3. CDR3 size: 15 residues. Germline CDR1 is LGHNA and CDR2 is YSLEER. The CDR3 coding sequence is TGCGCCAGCAGCCGAACTAGCGGGAGTACAGATACGCAGTATTTT. Protein sequence: CASSRTSGSTDTQYF.

The chain couples TRBV7-8 to TRBJ1-5; 8 bases are a match to TRBD1. This CDR3 is built from 15 residues. Trimming removed 6 bases from V and 7 bases from J; junction bases left unmatched: 11. CDR1 and CDR2 (germline): SGHVS, FQNEAQ. CDR3 protein: CASSLTGGAGQPQHF. The CDR3 nucleotides are TGTGCCAGCAGTTTAACAGGGGGTGCCGGACAGCCCCAGCATTTT.

The chain has TRBV5-4 and TRBJ2-3; TRBD1 matches at 8 bases. In germline, CDR1 is SGHNT, CDR2 YYREEE (reference sequence). This CDR3 is built from 15 residues. With V trimmed by 4 bases and J by 3 bases, 7 bases remained unmatched. CDR3 sequence: CASSVFRDRTDTQYF. The CDR3 coding sequence is TGTGCCAGCAGCGTATTCCGGGACAGGACAGATACGCAGTATTTT.

The chain joins TRBV19 to TRBJ2-2; TRBD1 matches at 10 bases. This CDR3 is built from 15 residues. Germline V gives CDR1 LNHDA, CDR2 SQIVND (reference sequence). Trimming at V came to 9 bases and at J to 7 bases, leaving 11 bases not matched to a gene. The CDR3 spells CASKLGQGLGGELFF. The CDR3 bases are TGTGCCAGCAAACTGGGACAGGGGTTAGGCGGGGAGCTGTTTTTT.

The chain combines TRBV11-1 with TRBJ2-3; weak D call: TRBD2 (6 bases). The CDR3 has 15 residues. The ends were cut back, 3 bases at V and 1 base at J, with 11 bases in the middle. Germline V lookup: CDR1 SGHAT, CDR2 FQDESV (reference sequence). This CDR3 is CASSLLAMGTDTQYF. The CDR3 DNA follows: TGTGCCAGCAGCTTGCTAGCGATGGGCACAGATACGCAGTATTTT.

This clone was seen a handful of times. The rearrangement uses TRBV6-6 and TRBJ1-2; D may be TRBD1 (5 bases). Germline assignment: CDR1 MNHNY and CDR2 SVGAGI (reference sequence). The V gene lost 6 bases and the J gene lost 14 bases, with 22 bases spanning the gap. This CDR3 contains 13 residues. In DNA form, the CDR3 reads TGTGCCAGCAGCCCTTCGGACGGGTATGGGGGGACCTTC. Amino acids: CASSPSDGYGGTF.

This chain connects TRBV30 to TRBJ2-3, with 10 bases aligning to TRBD2. With 0 bases clipped from V and 0 bases from J, the junction kept 0 bases outside the gene matches. Germline V lookup: CDR1 GTSNPN, CDR2 SVGIG (reference sequence). The CDR3 covers 15 residues. CDR3 nucleotides: TGTGCCTGGAGTGTACTAGCGGGAAGCACAGATACGCAGTATTTT. This codes for CAWSVLAGSTDTQYF.

The rearrangement links TRBV28 to TRBJ1-5; D is uncertain. The CDR3 spans 15 residues. Deletions cut 5 bases from V and 2 bases from J, with 13 bases between. Germline V gene data show CDR1 as MDHEN and CDR2 as SYDVKM. DNA for the CDR3: TGTGCCAGCAGTGGCTTAAAAGGAGGCAATCAGCCCCAGCATTTT. This encodes CASSGLKGGNQPQHF.

The sample holds one count of this clone. The gene calls are TRBV6-6 and TRBJ2-7; 9 nucleotides align to TRBD1. The CDR3 extends over 16 amino acids. Germline-derived CDR1 and CDR2 are MNHNY and SVGAGI (reference sequence). J was trimmed by 7 bases and V by 0 bases; bases with no gene match: 10. CDR3 nucleotide sequence: TGTGCCAGCAGTTACTCGTCGGGACAGGGTTCTAGAGAGCAGTACTTC. Its translation: CASSYSSGQGSREQYF.

V and J are TRBV4-2 and TRBJ1-1; TRBD1 matches at 8 bases. CDR3 length: 17 residues. Unmatched junction bases numbered 6, after V lost 0 bases and J lost 0 bases. Per germline, CDR1 LGHNA and CDR2 YNFKEQ. In DNA, the CDR3 is TGTGCCAGCAGCCAAGAAGGACAGGGAGTGGTGAACACTGAAGCTTTCTTT. Its translation: CASSQEGQGVVNTEAFF.

This chain uses TRBV5-1 with TRBJ1-5; D is uncertain. The CDR3 contains 14 residues. V gave up 0 bases and J gave up 4 bases, with 8 bases separating them. CDR1 and CDR2 (germline): SGHRS, YFSETQ. CDR3 in amino acids: CASSLDGANQPQHF. The DNA of the CDR3 is TGCGCCAGCAGCTTGGATGGAGCAAATCAGCCCCAGCATTTT.

The chain uses TRBV6-2 or TRBV6-3 and TRBJ1-5; D ambiguous. Germline V CDR1 and CDR2: MNHEY, SVGEGT. The CDR3 consists of 15 residues. V was shortened by 0 bases and J by 7 bases, with 13 bases between the two germline ends. The DNA of the CDR3 is TGTGCCAGCAGTTACTCTCGGCCAACGGGGCAGCCCCAGCATTTT. It translates to CASSYSRPTGQPQHF.